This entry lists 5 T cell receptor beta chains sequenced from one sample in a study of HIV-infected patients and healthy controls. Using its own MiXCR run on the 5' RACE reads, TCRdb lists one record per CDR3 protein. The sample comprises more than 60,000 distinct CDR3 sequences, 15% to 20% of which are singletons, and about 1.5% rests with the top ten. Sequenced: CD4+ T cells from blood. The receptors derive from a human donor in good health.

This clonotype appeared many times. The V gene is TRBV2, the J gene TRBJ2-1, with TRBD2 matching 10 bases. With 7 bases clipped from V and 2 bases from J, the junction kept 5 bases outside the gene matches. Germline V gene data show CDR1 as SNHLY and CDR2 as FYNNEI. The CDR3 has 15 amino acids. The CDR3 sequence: CASTEAGGAYNEQFF. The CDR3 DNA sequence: TGTGCCAGCACCGAAGCGGGGGGGGCCTACAATGAGCAGTTCTTC.

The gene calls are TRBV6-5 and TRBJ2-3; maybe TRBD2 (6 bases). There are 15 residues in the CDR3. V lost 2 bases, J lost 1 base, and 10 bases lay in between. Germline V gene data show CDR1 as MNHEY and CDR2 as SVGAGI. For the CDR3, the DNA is TGTGCCAGCAGTTACGCCGGGAGACGCACAGATACGCAGTATTTT. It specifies CASSYAGRRTDTQYF.

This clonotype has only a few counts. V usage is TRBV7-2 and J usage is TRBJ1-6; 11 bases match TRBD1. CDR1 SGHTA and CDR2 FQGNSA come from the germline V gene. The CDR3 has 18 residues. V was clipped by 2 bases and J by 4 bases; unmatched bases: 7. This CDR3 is CASSLLPGQGGYNSPLHF. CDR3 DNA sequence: TGTGCCAGCAGCTTACTCCCGGGACAGGGGGGATATAATTCACCCCTCCACTTT.

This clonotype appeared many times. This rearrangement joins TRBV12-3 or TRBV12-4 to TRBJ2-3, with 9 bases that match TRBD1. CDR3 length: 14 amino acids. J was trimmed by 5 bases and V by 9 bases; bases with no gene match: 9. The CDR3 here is CASGAGTGLDTQYF. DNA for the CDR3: TGTGCCAGTGGAGCCGGGACAGGGTTAGATACGCAGTATTTT.

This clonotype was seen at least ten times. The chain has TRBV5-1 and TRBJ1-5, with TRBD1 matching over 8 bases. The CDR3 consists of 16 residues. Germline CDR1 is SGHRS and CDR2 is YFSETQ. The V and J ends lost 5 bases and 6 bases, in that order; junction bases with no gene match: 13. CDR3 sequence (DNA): TGCGCCAGCAGATCTCCTCAGGGGGCGATAGGTCAGCCCCAGCATTTT. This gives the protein CASRSPQGAIGQPQHF.